This T cell receptor (beta chain) was recovered during a study of blood T cell repertoires in COVID-19. The wider study: Acute and convalescent COVID-19 specimens originated in the United States, Italy and Spain. Nucleic acid was either cDNA or gDNA, and it came from T cells, B-cell-depleted T cells, or PBMCs.

Original processing notes: Nucleated cell number was recorded as an estimate derived from reference gene primer amplification. Sequenced by immunoSEQ multiplex PCR; TCRdb stores in-frame clones only, minus some. The V and J calls and clone size come from that table; D and trimming were worked out from the DNA. Among around 180,000 clones listed, over 70% were seen once. The V end was cut by 8 bases, the J end by 4 bases, with 15 bases between. The CDR3 has 14 residues. Germline V gene data show CDR1 as LNHDA and CDR2 as SQIVND (reference sequence). The chain couples TRBV19 to TRBJ1-5; perhaps TRBD1 as D (5 bases). The TCR originated in a man aged 55-75 years with active or convalescent COVID-19. Sequenced: peripheral blood. The CDR3 DNA is TGTGCCAGTGGGGCGCGGGACGGAAATCAGCCCCAGCATTTT. It codes for CASGARDGNQPQHF.